The sequence of this T cell receptor (beta chain) was determined in a study of T cell responses to AZD1222 COVID-19 vaccine. The table came from immunoSEQ multiplex PCR; TCRdb's copy has only in-frame clones and leaves some out. The data show about 130,000 clones, approximately 85% seen once. The length of the CDR3 is 11 residues. V lost 3 bases and J lost 5, with 3 bases in between. Sequenced here: peripheral blood, sampled on day 0 of AZD1222 vaccination. The chain employs TRBV12-3 or TRBV12-4 and TRBJ2-3, with D uncertain. This clonotype was obtained from an adult in good health. CDR3 in amino acids: CASSFGDTQYF. In DNA, the CDR3 is TGTGCCAGCAGTTTTGGAGATACGCAGTATTTT.